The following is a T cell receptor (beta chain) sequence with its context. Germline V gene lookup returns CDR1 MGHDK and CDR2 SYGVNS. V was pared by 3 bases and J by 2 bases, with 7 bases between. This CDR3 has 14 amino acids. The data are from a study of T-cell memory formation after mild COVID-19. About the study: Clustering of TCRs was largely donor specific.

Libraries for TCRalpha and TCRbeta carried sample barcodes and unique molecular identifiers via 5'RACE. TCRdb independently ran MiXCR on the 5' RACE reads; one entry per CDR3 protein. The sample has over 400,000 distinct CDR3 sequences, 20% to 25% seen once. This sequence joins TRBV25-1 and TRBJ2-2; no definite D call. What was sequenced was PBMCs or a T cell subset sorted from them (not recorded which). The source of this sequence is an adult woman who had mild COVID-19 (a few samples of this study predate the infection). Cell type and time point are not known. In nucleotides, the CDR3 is TGTGCCAGCAGTGAGTGGGGTAACACCGGGGAGCTGTTTTTT. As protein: CASSEWGNTGELFF.